This T cell receptor beta chain is drawn from a study of regulatory T cells in long-lasting Graves disease. Study results and caveats: Persistent Graves' cases showed lower TCR diversity than newly diagnosed cases.

This CDR3 comprises 16 residues. Germline CDR1 and CDR2: MNHEY and SVGAGI. V gave up 4 bases and J gave up 0 bases, with 12 bases separating them. This clonotype was seen repeatedly, ten times or more. Its target is unknown. In building TCR beta libraries, iRepertoire HTBI primers were used together with Arm-PCR of CDR3 regions. Each CDR3 protein is one row after TCRdb ran MiXCR on the multiplex PCR reads. Of a few hundred thousand distinct CDR3 sequences listed, 12% are singletons. Time point reported: newly diagnosed GD, antithyroid drugs for less than 3 months. RNA extracted from PBMCs served as the sequencing template. The data also belong to a second study, concerning T cells in Graves' hyperthyroidism and ophthalmopathy.

The sample was peripheral blood mononuclear cells (PBMCs), taken at new diagnosis, from a patient treated with antithyroid drugs. The source is a woman in her late teens or twenties with Graves disease. The chain employs TRBV6-5 and TRBJ2-2; D is possibly TRBD1 or TRBD2 (5 bases each). The DNA of the CDR3 is TGTGCCAGCAGTTTGTTGGGGACCCCGAACACCGGGGAGCTGTTTTTT. Its translation: CASSLLGTPNTGELFF.